A single T cell receptor beta chain is shown here with its context. This entry is derived from a study of blood T cell repertoires in COVID-19. The overall study: The samples span acute and convalescent COVID-19 from the United States, Italy and Spain. Sample material is recorded as cDNA or gDNA derived from T cells, B-cell-depleted T cells, or PBMCs.

The CDR3 loop spans 15 amino acids. Trimming pared 2 bases from V and 0 bases from J, leaving 10 bases between. The germline V gene encodes CDR1 MNHEY and CDR2 SVGEGT. Original handling: Reference gene primers were amplified, and this amplification served to estimate nucleated cell counts. Assay: immunoSEQ multiplex PCR; the TCRdb copy retains only in-frame clones and omits some. That table gives V, J and clone size, and the DNA gave D and trimming. The sample lists 140,000 to 150,000 clones, 88% occurring once. The V call is TRBV6-2 or TRBV6-3, the J call TRBJ1-1; D possibly corresponds to TRBD1 (5 bases). This clonotype was sampled from a human donor in a cohort sampled during active COVID-19. The sample comprised peripheral blood. The CDR3 region has the DNA TGTGCCAGCAGTTACGGGGGGAACATGAACACTGAAGCTTTCTTT. Amino acid sequence: CASSYGGNMNTEAFF.